This paragraph reports one T cell receptor (beta chain). Its specific antigen is unknown. No base qualities exist here, and no much larger clone lies one base off it. The data were taken from a study of cytotoxic CD8 clonotypes in ibrutinib-treated CLL (dated by TCRdb to the early 2020s). About the investigation overall: In this cohort, some 14 patients were treatment-naive and about ten were relapsed/refractory, while some 18 had unmutated IGHV. Responses were partial in around 24 patients and complete in 2; after median about 70 months follow-up, around 15 stayed in remission and about twelve progressed. Response samples were obtained after a median of roughly 13 months of treatment, with a range of roughly 6 to 40 months. An average of about 250,000 productive templates and approximately 91,000 productive rearrangements was obtained per sample. Longitudinal samples were available for about 30% of the 86 trial participants. Cryopreserved peripheral blood mononuclear cells were obtained prior to treatment, at the time of response, and at either disease progression or sustained remission. Every remission and progressive disease sample was obtained while ibrutinib was still being received by the patients. Results the study describes overall, beyond this receptor: Sustained-remission and progressing patients did not have matched sampling times, and lymph node repertoires were not examined. Clonality rose at ibrutinib response, remained stable during sustained remission, and dropped back toward baseline at progression. Public clonotypes were found to be uncommon and were observed to contract or remain stable during treatment; the increase in clonality was shown to reflect expansion of private clonotypes at ibrutinib response. Baseline clonality exceeded that of age-matched healthy donors and correlated strongly with circulating CD8+ T-cell counts.

Relative to germline, V is missing 2 bases and J is missing 0 bases, with 11 bases of the junction outside any gene match. The CDR3 runs 17 amino acids, cysteine and phenylalanine included. The DNA shown is the 51-base CDR3, in frame from base 1. Based on the germline V gene, the CDR1 and CDR2 sequences are SGHRS and YFSETQ. On a MiSeq, deep resolution sequencing aimed for a depth between 1 in 1 million and 1 in 200,000 T cells, with each clonotype covered around 9.2x on average. The immunoSEQ hsTCRB Kit was used to generate the TCR beta libraries. In the original analysis: The data were analyzed with ImmunoSEQ Analyzer and ImmunoSEQ Data Assistant, and V, D and J gene assignments followed IMGT definitions. Clonality, which ranges from 0 to 1, was calculated by subtracting the normalized Shannon entropy of productive rearrangement frequencies from one. Only overrepresented clonotypes making up at least 0.05% of the repertoire of each patient were included in the public clonotype analysis. About a dozen age-matched healthy donor repertoires from immuneACCESS served as clonality controls. In its TCRdb copy, this immuneACCESS table keeps in-frame sequences only and misses some clones. Where compared with another copy, unresolved V genes explain less than half of these, and the others have no known cause. For V, J and clone size, that table is used; D and trimming come from the DNA. This sample lists roughly 180,000 clones; approximately 68% were detected once. The ten largest clonotypes hold about an eighth of the sample.

In light of the paper, this sample's time point label describes: around 25 months on ibrutinib. For TCR beta library preparation, around 1.9 micrograms of genomic DNA were extracted from the cryopreserved PBMCs. High-throughput TCR beta sequencing was performed on longitudinal blood samples from CLL patients receiving ibrutinib monotherapy. The patients took part in an open-label, single-center phase 2 trial of ibrutinib monotherapy. The specimen was PBMCs, collected after 24 months of ibrutinib treatment. Recombination joined TRBV5-1 with TRBJ2-7, and TRBD2 aligns with 7 junction nucleotides. The source is a human donor with chronic lymphocytic leukemia. The CDR3 region: CASSLTVPSGSSYEQYF. The DNA reads as follows: TGCGCCAGCAGCTTAACGGTACCTAGCGGATCCTCCTACGAGCAGTACTTC.